This record covers a single TCR beta chain. Sequencing was performed with immunoSEQ multiplex PCR; in TCRdb, only in-frame clones are kept and a portion is missing. Here the sample spans roughly 330,000 clones, about 91% being singletons. The sample originates from a study of blood T cell repertoires in COVID-19. It was during active infection that Seattle patients were enrolled and then longitudinally followed. The sequenced sample was peripheral blood. The receptor comes from a man aged 25-40 years with COVID-19, enrolled during active disease.

The CDR3 DNA sequence: TGTGCCAGTAGTGTCACAGGGGTAGTATCGGACTATGGCTACACCTTC. Translation: CASSVTGVVSDYGYTF. The chain combines TRBV19 with TRBJ1-2; 7 nucleotides match TRBD1. The V and J ends lost 5 bases and 3 bases, in that order; junction bases with no gene match: 12. This CDR3 region has 16 residues. Germline V gene lookup returns CDR1 LNHDA and CDR2 SQIVND (reference sequence).